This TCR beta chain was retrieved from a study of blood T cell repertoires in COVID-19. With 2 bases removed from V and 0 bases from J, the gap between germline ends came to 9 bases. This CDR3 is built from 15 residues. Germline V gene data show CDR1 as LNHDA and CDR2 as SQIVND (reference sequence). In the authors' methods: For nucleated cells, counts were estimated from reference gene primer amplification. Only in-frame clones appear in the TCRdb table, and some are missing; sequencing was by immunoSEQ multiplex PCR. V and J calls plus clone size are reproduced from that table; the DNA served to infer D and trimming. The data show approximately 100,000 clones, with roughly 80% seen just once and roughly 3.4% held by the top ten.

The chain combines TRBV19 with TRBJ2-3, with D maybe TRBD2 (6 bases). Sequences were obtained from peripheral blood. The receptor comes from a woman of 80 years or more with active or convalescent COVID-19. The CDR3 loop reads CASSIRRGSTDTQYF. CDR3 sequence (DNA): TGTGCCAGTAGTATACGGCGGGGCAGCACAGATACGCAGTATTTT.